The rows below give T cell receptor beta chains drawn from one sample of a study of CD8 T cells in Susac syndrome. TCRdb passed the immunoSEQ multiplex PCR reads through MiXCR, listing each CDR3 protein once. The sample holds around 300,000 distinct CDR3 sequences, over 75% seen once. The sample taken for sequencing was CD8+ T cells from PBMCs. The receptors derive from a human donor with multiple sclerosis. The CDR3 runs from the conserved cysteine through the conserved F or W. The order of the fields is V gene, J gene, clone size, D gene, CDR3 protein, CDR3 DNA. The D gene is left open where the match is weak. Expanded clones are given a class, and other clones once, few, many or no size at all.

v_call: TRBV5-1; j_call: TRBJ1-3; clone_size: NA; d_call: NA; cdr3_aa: CASSQETGRTWRLSGNTIYF; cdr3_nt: TGCGCCAGCAGCCAAGAAACGGGACGGACTTGGAGACTCTCTGGAAACACCATATATTTT
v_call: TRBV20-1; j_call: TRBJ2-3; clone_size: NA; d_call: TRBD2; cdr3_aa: CSARAISGSFVDTQYF; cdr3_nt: TGCAGTGCTAGAGCGATTAGCGGGAGCTTTGTAGATACGCAGTATTTT
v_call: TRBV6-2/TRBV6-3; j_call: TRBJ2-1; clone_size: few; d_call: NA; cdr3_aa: CASRALEGEEWELKFF; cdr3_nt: TGTGCCAGCAGGGCCCTTGAGGGGGAGGAGTGGGAATTAAAGTTCTTC
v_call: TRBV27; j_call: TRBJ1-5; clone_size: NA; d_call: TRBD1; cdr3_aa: CASSLQGDEQPQHF; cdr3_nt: TGTGCCAGCAGTTTACAGGGGGACGAGCAGCCCCAGCATTTT
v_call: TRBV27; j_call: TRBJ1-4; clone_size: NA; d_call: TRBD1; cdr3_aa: CASSFLGQGNEKLFF; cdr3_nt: TGTGCCAGCAGTTTTCTGGGACAGGGTAATGAAAAACTGTTTTTT
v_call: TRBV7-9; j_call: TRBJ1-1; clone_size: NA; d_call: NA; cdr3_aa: CATKGQVNTEAFF; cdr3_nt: TGTGCCACCAAAGGCCAGGTGAACACTGAAGCTTTCTTT
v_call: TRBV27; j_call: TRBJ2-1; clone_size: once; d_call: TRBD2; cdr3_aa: CASSYLAGGPDNEQFF; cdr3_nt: TGTGCCAGCAGTTACCTAGCGGGAGGGCCGGACAATGAGCAGTTCTTC
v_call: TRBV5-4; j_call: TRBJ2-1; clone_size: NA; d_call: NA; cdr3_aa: CASSWQGTNLNNEQFF; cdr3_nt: TGTGCCAGCAGCTGGCAGGGGACCAACCTAAACAATGAGCAGTTCTTC
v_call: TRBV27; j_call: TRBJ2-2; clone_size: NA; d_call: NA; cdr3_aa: CASSYIQFSNTGELFF; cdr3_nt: TGTGCCAGCAGTTATATCCAGTTTTCGAACACCGGGGAGCTGTTTTTT
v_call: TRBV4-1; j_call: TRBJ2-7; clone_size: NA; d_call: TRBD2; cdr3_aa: CASSPIAGTYEQYF; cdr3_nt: TGCGCCAGCAGCCCTATAGCGGGAACCTACGAGCAGTACTTC